The 30 T cell receptor beta chains in this list originate from one sample, sequenced in a study of identical twins. TCRdb re-called the 5' RACE reads through MiXCR, storing one row per CDR3 protein. The sample contains hundreds of thousands of distinct CDR3 sequences, roughly 7% of which appear only once. Separately, the same data were catalogued under a study of yellow fever vaccine responses in identical twins.

Sequenced material: memory (CD45RO+) T cells sorted from blood. Every receptor here comes from a woman aged 18-29 years in good health.

This chain uses TRBV2 with TRBJ1-3; D ambiguous. CDR3 size: 12 residues. V lost 7 bases to trimming and J lost 2 bases, with 6 bases between them. Germline V gene lookup returns CDR1 SNHLY and CDR2 FYNNEI. The CDR3 bases are TGTGCCAGCACCGGGGCTGGAAACACCATATATTTT. This codes for CASTGAGNTIYF.

This clonotype was observed a few times. The J gene is TRBJ1-1, the V gene TRBV6-1, with D tentatively TRBD1 (5 bases). The CDR3 consists of 11 residues. V shed 6 bases and J shed 11 bases, with 13 bases lying between them. CDR1 and CDR2 (germline): MNHNS, SASEGT. The CDR3 DNA reads TGTGCCAGCAGCCGCGGGGGGGGGGCTTTCTTT. Protein: CASSRGGGAFF.

This clonotype was counted at least ten times. The chain has TRBV4-1 and TRBJ2-5; D not resolved. There are 15 residues in the CDR3. V lost 0 bases, J lost 5 bases, and 13 bases lay in between. Germline V gives CDR1 MGHRA, CDR2 YSYEKL. The CDR3 DNA is TGCGCCAGCAGCCAAGATTTACTTTTACGGGAGACCCAGTACTTC. This codes for CASSQDLLLRETQYF.

In its sample, this clonotype was seen a few times. The chain recombines TRBV28 with TRBJ1-5; 9 bases agree with TRBD1. Trimming took 3 bases from V and 0 from J; bases not matched to a gene: 18. CDR3 length equals 21 residues. Germline V gene data show CDR1 as MDHEN and CDR2 as SYDVKM. The CDR3 DNA sequence: TGTGCCAGCAGTTTTCCGGGACAGGGCTTTTCCATGTCGAATAGCAATCAGCCCCAGCATTTT. Translation gives CASSFPGQGFSMSNSNQPQHF.

The V and J genes are TRBV6-6 and TRBJ2-2; no reliable D call. Germline V lookup: CDR1 MNHNY, CDR2 SVGAGI (reference sequence). CDR3 size: 13 residues. Trimming took 6 bases from V and 7 from J, leaving 12 bases between them. CDR3 in amino acids: CASSTQSGGELFF. The CDR3 DNA reads TGTGCCAGCAGCACCCAGTCGGGCGGGGAGCTGTTTTTT.

This clonotype was observed at least ten times. V is TRBV5-6 and J is TRBJ1-5, with 7 bases aligning to TRBD1. CDR1 and CDR2 from the germline V gene are SGHDT and YYEEEE. CDR3 length equals 13 residues. Unmatched junction bases numbered 2, after V lost 4 bases and J lost 4 bases. This chain's CDR3 is CASSKDRNQPQHF. Here the CDR3 DNA reads TGTGCCAGCAGCAAGGACAGGAATCAGCCCCAGCATTTT.

This clonotype showed up just a few times. The chain combines TRBV7-9 with TRBJ1-1, with 8 nucleotides matching TRBD1. Germline-derived CDR1 and CDR2 are SEHNR and FQNEAQ (reference sequence). The CDR3 runs to 16 residues. V trimming: 1 base; J trimming: 6 bases; junction bases outside the gene matches: 10. The CDR3 nucleotides read TGTGCCAGCAGCTTAGGCCAGGGGGCCGGTTGGGCTGAAGCTTTCTTT. This encodes CASSLGQGAGWAEAFF.

The chain employs TRBV2 and TRBJ1-6; no reliable D call. Germline V gene lookup returns CDR1 SNHLY and CDR2 FYNNEI. The germline V and J ends were trimmed by 7 bases and 5 bases, with 15 bases remaining between them. The CDR3 runs 15 residues. CDR3 bases: TGTGCCAGCAAGAGCGACTTGACGAATAATTCACCCCTCCACTTT. Protein: CASKSDLTNNSPLHF.

The rearrangement links TRBV18 to TRBJ1-1, with 8 positions matching TRBD1. The CDR3 runs to 16 residues. The V segment lost 5 bases and the J segment 0 bases; nucleotides outside the gene matches: 8. Per the germline V gene, CDR1 is KGHSH and CDR2 is LQKENI. The CDR3 coding sequence is TGTGCCAGCTCAGGGACAGGAAGTATCATGAACACTGAAGCTTTCTTT. Encoded protein: CASSGTGSIMNTEAFF.

This clonotype was observed many times. The rearrangement links TRBV12-3 or TRBV12-4 to TRBJ1-2, with D possibly being TRBD1 (5 bases). The CDR3 covers 12 residues. Trimming removed 6 bases at V and 8 bases at J, with 13 bases between. CDR3 protein: CASSLKGSGYTF. CDR3 in DNA: TGTGCCAGCAGCCTCAAGGGGAGCGGCTACACCTTC.

This clonotype was found a few times. This chain links TRBV10-2 with TRBJ2-7; 9 positions agree with TRBD1. The germline CDR1 and CDR2 sequences are WSHSY and SAAADI. V was pared by 6 bases and J by 5 bases, with 5 bases of the junction left unmatched. The CDR3 totals 13 residues. Written as DNA, the CDR3 is TGCGCCAGCAGCCGGGACAGGGCCGACGAGCAGTACGTC. Translated, it gives CASSRDRADEQYV.

The gene calls are TRBV12-3 or TRBV12-4 and TRBJ1-1; 11 bases fit TRBD1. V gave up 6 bases and J gave up 7 bases; unmatched junction bases: 10. There are 15 residues in the CDR3. The CDR3 loop is CASSVRGQGANEAFF. DNA for the CDR3: TGTGCCAGCAGCGTACGAGGACAGGGGGCAAATGAAGCTTTCTTT.

The chain recombines TRBV10-3 with TRBJ2-2; D gene ambiguous. The CDR3 covers 12 residues. Germline CDR1 and CDR2: ENHRY and SYGVKD. Deletions cut 4 bases from V and 4 bases from J, with 4 bases between. Here the CDR3 DNA reads TGTGCCATCAGTGTTCCCACCGGGGAGCTGTTTTTT. This codes for CAISVPTGELFF.

This clonotype was found many times. The chain is built from TRBV6-5 and TRBJ2-1, with 7 bases identical to TRBD2. J lost 7 bases, V lost 0 bases, and 3 bases had no gene match. The CDR3 spans 14 residues. CDR1 is MNHEY and CDR2 is SVGAGI in the germline V gene. The CDR3 sequence is CASSYSGRTNEQFF. The CDR3 region has the DNA TGTGCCAGCAGTTACTCCGGGAGGACAAATGAGCAGTTCTTC.

This clonotype was found many times. The CDR3 region is CSAEAVVIAGVGETQYF. The CDR3 DNA is TGCAGTGCTGAGGCGGTTGTTATAGCGGGAGTAGGAGAGACCCAGTACTTC. This rearrangement joins TRBV20-1 to TRBJ2-5; 9 bases match TRBD2. Trimming removed 5 bases from V and 4 bases from J; junction bases left unmatched: 17. Germline CDR1 and CDR2: DFQATT and SNEGSKA (reference sequence). CDR3 length: 17 amino acids.

This clonotype was recorded at least ten times. The chain recombines TRBV28 with TRBJ1-1, with D possibly TRBD1 on 5 matching bases. The V end lost 6 bases, the J end lost 1 base, and 12 bases lay between the germline ends. CDR1 MDHEN and CDR2 SYDVKM come from the germline V gene. The CDR3 contains 14 residues. The CDR3 spells CASRGSGANTEAFF. DNA for the CDR3: TGTGCCAGCAGGGGGTCTGGGGCGAACACTGAAGCTTTCTTT.

This clonotype was counted many times. The chain uses TRBV12-3 or TRBV12-4 and TRBJ2-3; D gene uncertain. V was pared by 3 bases and J by 4 bases, with 5 bases between. The CDR3 runs to 12 residues. CDR3 in amino acids: CASSFGPDTQYF. DNA of the CDR3: TGTGCCAGCAGTTTCGGGCCAGATACGCAGTATTTT.

This clonotype was recorded a few times. The V call is TRBV20-1, the J call TRBJ2-7, with D possibly matching TRBD1 (6 bases). The length of the CDR3 is 13 residues. Germline V CDR1 and CDR2: DFQATT, SNEGSKA (reference sequence). Trimming left V 3 bases short and J 3 bases short, with 12 bases between. In DNA form, the CDR3 reads TGCAGTGCTAGTAGCCCAGGGGTCTACGAGCAGTACTTC. Amino acid sequence: CSASSPGVYEQYF.

This clonotype was recorded many times. V and J are TRBV12-3 or TRBV12-4 and TRBJ2-1; 14 nucleotides align to TRBD2. This CDR3 is built from 16 residues. V gave up 5 bases and J gave up 4 bases; unmatched junction bases: 4. The chain's CDR3 is CASSRLAGGIYNEQFF. DNA for the CDR3: TGTGCCAGCAGTCGACTAGCGGGAGGGATATACAATGAGCAGTTCTTC.

With regard to this clonotype: A junction end diverges from the germline sequence, so it may reflect a read error. The chain uses TRBV5-1 and TRBJ2-5; TRBD1 might be the D (6 bases). From germline, CDR1 is SGHRS and CDR2 YFSETQ. The length of the CDR3 is 14 residues. CDR3 DNA: TGCGCCAGCAGCATGAGGGGGAAGTGGGAGACCGAGTACTTC. This encodes CASSMRGKWETEYF.

This clonotype was detected many times. The chain carries TRBV14 and TRBJ2-3; TRBD2 agrees at 8 bases. V trimming: 4 bases; J trimming: 0 bases; junction bases outside the gene matches: 6. The V gene's germline CDR1 is SGHDN and CDR2 FVKESK. The CDR3 runs 16 residues. CDR3 bases: TGTGCCAGCAGCCGAACGACTAGCGCTAGCACAGATACGCAGTATTTT. Encoded protein: CASSRTTSASTDTQYF.

This clonotype was observed a single time. This sequence joins TRBV10-3 and TRBJ2-1; 11 positions match TRBD2. This CDR3 spans 18 amino acids. Germline V gene sequence: CDR1 ENHRY, CDR2 SYGVKD. V shed 5 bases, J shed 4 bases, and the junction held 13 bases outside the gene matches. The CDR3 sequence: CAISKGGAGTSGYNEQFF. Written as DNA, the CDR3 is TGTGCCATCAGTAAGGGGGGAGCCGGGACTAGCGGATACAATGAGCAGTTCTTC.

This clonotype was seen repeatedly, ten times or more. The chain couples TRBV5-8 to TRBJ1-1; D is possibly TRBD1 (5 bases). Trimming took 2 bases from V and 4 from J, leaving 12 bases between them. This CDR3 has 14 amino acids. In germline, CDR1 is SGHTS, CDR2 YDEGEE. In nucleotides, the CDR3 is TGTGCCAGCAGCTTTGACCGGGACGTCACTGAAGCTTTCTTT. It yields the protein CASSFDRDVTEAFF.

This clonotype was counted many times. The chain employs TRBV3-1 and TRBJ2-7; D unresolved. Germline V gives CDR1 LGHDT, CDR2 YNNKEL (reference sequence). The CDR3 spans 12 residues. The germline V and J ends were trimmed by 1 base and 4 bases, with 5 bases remaining between them. CDR3 protein: CASSQGRYEQYV. The CDR3 region has the DNA TGTGCCAGCAGCCAAGGAAGGTACGAGCAGTACGTC.

The table lists this clonotype with many counts. The rearrangement joins TRBV10-3 to TRBJ2-7; D possibly corresponds to TRBD1 (6 bases). Trimming shortened V by 6 bases and J by 2 bases, and 14 bases separated the two germline ends. Germline loops: CDR1 ENHRY, CDR2 SYGVKD. CDR3 length equals 14 residues. The CDR3 protein is CAIRRTDPPYEQYV. Written as DNA, the CDR3 is TGTGCCATCAGACGGACAGATCCCCCCTACGAGCAGTACGTC.

The V and J genes are TRBV19 and TRBJ2-1; D is ambiguous. This CDR3 contains 12 residues. V was clipped by 5 bases and J by 9 bases, with 11 bases between them. Germline-derived CDR1 and CDR2 are LNHDA and SQIVND (reference sequence). Written as DNA, the CDR3 is TGTGCCAGTAGTCCCCTAGGTACTGAGCAGTTCTTC. As protein: CASSPLGTEQFF.

This clonotype was counted ten times or more. This chain links TRBV29-1 with TRBJ2-5; D may be TRBD1 or TRBD2 (6 bases each). CDR1 is SQVTM, CDR2 ANQGSEA, per germline. There are 16 residues in the CDR3. V was cut by 0 bases and J by 9 bases, with 23 bases left in between. CDR3 sequence: CSVEDGGPFLLQAQYF. The CDR3 DNA is TGCAGCGTTGAAGATGGGGGGCCTTTCCTCCTGCAGGCCCAGTACTTC.

Here the CDR3 reads CASSGVKGGELFF. In DNA form, the CDR3 reads TGCGCCAGCAGTGGGGTGAAGGGAGGGGAGCTGTTTTTT. V usage is TRBV10-1 and J usage is TRBJ2-2; no clear D gene. The CDR3 is made up of 13 amino acids. V gave up 4 bases and J gave up 8 bases, with 11 bases separating them. From germline, CDR1 is WNHNN and CDR2 SYGVQD (reference sequence).

About this clonotype itself: Just one base apart from a much larger clone, this may be a read error. The chain links TRBV20-1 to TRBJ2-3; 7 positions match TRBD1. The CDR3 contains 16 residues. Trimming at V came to 2 bases and at J to 5 bases, leaving 13 bases not matched to a gene. Germline loops: CDR1 DFQATT, CDR2 SNEGSKA (reference sequence). The CDR3 nucleotides are TGCAGTGCTAGACACCGGGACAGAAGATTCAGAGATACGCAGTATTTT. It translates to CSARHRDRRFRDTQYF.

This clonotype has only one observation. The chain joins TRBV20-1 to TRBJ2-3; 11 bases map to TRBD2. CDR3 size: 18 residues. Germline CDR1 DFQATT, CDR2 SNEGSKA (reference sequence). V was clipped by 6 bases and J by 2 bases; unmatched bases: 16. DNA of the CDR3: TGCAGTGCACCACTAACTAGCGGGAGACCCCTTGACACAGATACGCAGTATTTT. It translates to CSAPLTSGRPLDTDTQYF.